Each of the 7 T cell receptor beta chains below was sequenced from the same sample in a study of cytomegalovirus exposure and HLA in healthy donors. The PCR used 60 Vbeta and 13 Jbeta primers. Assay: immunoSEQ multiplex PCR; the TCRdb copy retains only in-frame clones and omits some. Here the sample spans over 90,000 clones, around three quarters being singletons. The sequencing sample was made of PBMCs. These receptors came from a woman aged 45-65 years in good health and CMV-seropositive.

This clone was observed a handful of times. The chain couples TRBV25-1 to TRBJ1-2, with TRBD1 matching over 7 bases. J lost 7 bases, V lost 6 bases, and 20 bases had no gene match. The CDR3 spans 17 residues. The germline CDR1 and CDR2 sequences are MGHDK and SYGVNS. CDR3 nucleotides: TGTGCCAGCAGAGTGAATAAGGTGGGGCAGGGGGGTGCTGGCTACACCTTC. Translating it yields CASRVNKVGQGGAGYTF.

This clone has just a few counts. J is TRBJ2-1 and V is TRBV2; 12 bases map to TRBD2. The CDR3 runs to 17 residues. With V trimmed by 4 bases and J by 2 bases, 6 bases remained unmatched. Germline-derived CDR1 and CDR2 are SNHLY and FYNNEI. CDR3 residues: CASSATSGRVAYNEQFF. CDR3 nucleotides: TGTGCCAGCAGTGCGACTAGCGGGAGAGTTGCCTACAATGAGCAGTTCTTC. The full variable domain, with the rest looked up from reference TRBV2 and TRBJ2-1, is EPEVTQTPSHQVTQMGQEVILRCVPISNHLYFYWYRQILGQKVEFLVSFYNNEISEKSEIFDDQFSVERPDGSNFTLKIRSTKLEDSAMYFCASSATSGRVAYNEQFFGPGTRLTVL.

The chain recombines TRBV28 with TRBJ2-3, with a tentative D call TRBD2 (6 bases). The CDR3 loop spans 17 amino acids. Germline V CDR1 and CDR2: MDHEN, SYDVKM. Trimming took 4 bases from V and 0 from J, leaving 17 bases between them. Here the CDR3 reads CASSSPSGAGSTDTQYF. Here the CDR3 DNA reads TGTGCCAGCAGTTCCCCATCGGGAGCGGGCAGCACAGATACGCAGTATTTT.

CDR3 in DNA: TGTGCCAGCAGTAACGACAGGGAGTCGGCCCAGTACTTC. Residues: CASSNDRESAQYF. This chain joins TRBV6-1 and TRBJ2-5; TRBD1 matches at 7 bases. The junction had 9 bases not matched to a gene; V was cut back by 5 bases and J by 9 bases. Germline V gives CDR1 MNHNS, CDR2 SASEGT. This CDR3 spans 13 amino acids.

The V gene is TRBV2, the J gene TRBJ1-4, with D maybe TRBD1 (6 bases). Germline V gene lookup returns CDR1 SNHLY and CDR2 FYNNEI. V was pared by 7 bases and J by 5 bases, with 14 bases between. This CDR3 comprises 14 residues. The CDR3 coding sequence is TGTGCCAGCACCCGGGACAATAACAATGAAAAACTGTTTTTT. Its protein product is CASTRDNNNEKLFF.

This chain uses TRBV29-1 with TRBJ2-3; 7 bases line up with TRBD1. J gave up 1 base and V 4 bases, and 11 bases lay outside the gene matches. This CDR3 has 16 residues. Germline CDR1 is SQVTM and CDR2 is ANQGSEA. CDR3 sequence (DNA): TGCAGCGTTGGTAATTACAGGGGTGCGGGCACAGATACGCAGTATTTT. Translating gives CSVGNYRGAGTDTQYF.

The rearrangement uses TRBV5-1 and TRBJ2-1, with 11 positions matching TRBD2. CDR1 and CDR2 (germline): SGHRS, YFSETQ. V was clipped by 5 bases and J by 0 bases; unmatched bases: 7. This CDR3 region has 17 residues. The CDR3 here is CASSHPTSGSSYNEQFF. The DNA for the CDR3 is TGCGCCAGCAGTCATCCTACTAGCGGGAGCTCCTACAATGAGCAGTTCTTC.